One T cell receptor (beta chain) is described in this entry. Its antigen is as yet unknown. The sample is drawn from a study of cytomegalovirus exposure and HLA in healthy donors. Findings and caveats of the study: Later analysis showed most CMV-associated TCR beta chains appearing HLA-restricted. Equally common other TCR beta chains were less clonally expanded than HLA-associated ones, a later analysis found.

The CDR3 runs to 13 residues. Germline CDR1 reads MDHEN; CDR2 reads SYDVKM. V was trimmed by 10 bases and J by 4 bases, leaving 14 bases between them. Researchers ran the PCR with 60 Vbeta and 13 Jbeta primers. The table came from immunoSEQ multiplex PCR; TCRdb's copy has only in-frame clones and leaves some out. The table has about 21,000 clones, around 77% seen once. The clonotype was recovered from a man aged 55-75 years in good health and CMV-seronegative. The chain combines TRBV28 with TRBJ1-3; D gene unclear. The sample was PBMCs. The CDR3 loop reads CATAGWTGNTIYF. In nucleotides, the CDR3 is TGTGCCACCGCGGGTTGGACCGGAAACACCATATATTTT.